This T cell receptor beta chain comes out of a study of blood T cell repertoires in COVID-19. On the study more broadly: Samples representing acute and convalescent COVID-19 were sourced from the United States, Italy and Spain. T cells, B-cell-depleted T cells, or PBMCs provided the cDNA or gDNA that served as material.

Germline CDR1 reads SGHTA; CDR2 reads FQGNSA. V was cut by 5 bases and J by 7 bases, with 11 bases left in between. This CDR3 is built from 13 residues. Source study methods: By means of reference gene primer amplification, nucleated cell counts were estimated. The protocol was immunoSEQ multiplex PCR, while the TCRdb copy is restricted to in-frame clones and leaves out a portion. V and J calls and clone size are copied from that table; D and trimming were computed from the DNA. The sample yields fewer than 85,000 clones, approximately 90% seen once. Sequenced material: peripheral blood. The J gene is TRBJ2-2, the V gene TRBV7-2; TRBD2 might be the D (5 bases). This clonotype originated in a human donor in a cohort sampled during active COVID-19. The CDR3 sequence is CASSPRARGELFF. The CDR3, as DNA: TGTGCCAGCAGCCCGAGGGCCCGCGGGGAGCTGTTTTTT.